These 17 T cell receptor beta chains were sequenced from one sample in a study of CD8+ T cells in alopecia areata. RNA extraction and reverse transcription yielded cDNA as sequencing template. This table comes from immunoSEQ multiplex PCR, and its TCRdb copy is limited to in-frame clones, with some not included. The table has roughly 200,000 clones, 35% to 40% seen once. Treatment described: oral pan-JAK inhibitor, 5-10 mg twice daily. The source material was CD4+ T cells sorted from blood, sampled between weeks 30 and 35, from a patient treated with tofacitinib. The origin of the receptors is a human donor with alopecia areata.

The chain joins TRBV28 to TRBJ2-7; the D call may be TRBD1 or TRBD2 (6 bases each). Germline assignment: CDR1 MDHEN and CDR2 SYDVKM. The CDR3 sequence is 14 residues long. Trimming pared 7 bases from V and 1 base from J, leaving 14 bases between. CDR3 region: CASILGGSSYEQYF. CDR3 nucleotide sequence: TGTGCCAGCATCCTAGGGGGGAGTTCCTACGAGCAGTACTTC.

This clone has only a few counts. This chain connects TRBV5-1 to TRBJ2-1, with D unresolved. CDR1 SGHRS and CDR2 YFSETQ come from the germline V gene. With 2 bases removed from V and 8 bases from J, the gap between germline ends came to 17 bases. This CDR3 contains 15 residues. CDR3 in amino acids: CASSFKTGPIHEQFF. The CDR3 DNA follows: TGCGCCAGCAGCTTCAAGACTGGTCCGATTCATGAGCAGTTCTTC.

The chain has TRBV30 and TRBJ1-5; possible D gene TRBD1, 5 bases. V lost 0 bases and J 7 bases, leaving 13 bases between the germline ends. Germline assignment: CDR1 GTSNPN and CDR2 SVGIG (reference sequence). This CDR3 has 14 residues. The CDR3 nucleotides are TGTGCCTGGAGTGTTTTCGGGGGAATCCAGCCCCAGCATTTT. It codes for CAWSVFGGIQPQHF.

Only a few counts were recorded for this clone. The CDR3 DNA follows: TGTGCCAGTAGCCTCGGACAGGGGGCAAGGGGCTACACCTTC. Protein product: CASSLGQGARGYTF. The V call is TRBV19, the J call TRBJ1-2; the match to TRBD1 covers 11 bases. The V segment lost 6 bases and the J segment 8 bases; nucleotides outside the gene matches: 8. Germline assignment: CDR1 LNHDA and CDR2 SQIVND (reference sequence). The CDR3 spans 14 residues. Combining the CDR3 with reference TRBV19 and TRBJ1-2 gives the whole variable domain DGGITQSPKYLFRKEGQNVTLSCEQNLNHDAMYWYRQDPGQGLRLIYYSQIVNDFQKGDIAEGYSVSREKKESFPLTVTSAQKNPTAFYLCASSLGQGARGYTFGSGTRLTVV.

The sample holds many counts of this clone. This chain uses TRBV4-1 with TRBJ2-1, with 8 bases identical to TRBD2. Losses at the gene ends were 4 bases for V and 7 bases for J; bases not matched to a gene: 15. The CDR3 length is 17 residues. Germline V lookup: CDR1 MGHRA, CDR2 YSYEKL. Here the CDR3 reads CASSRPGGAGVQNEQFF. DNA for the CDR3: TGCGCCAGCAGCCGCCCCGGGGGAGCGGGAGTTCAAAATGAGCAGTTCTTC.

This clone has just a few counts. CDR3 in amino acids: CASSYEGFSEAFF. CDR3 sequence (DNA): TGTGCCAGCAGTTACGAGGGGTTTTCTGAAGCTTTCTTT. The V and J genes are TRBV6-5 and TRBJ1-1; D perhaps matches TRBD1 (5 bases). Germline loops: CDR1 MNHEY, CDR2 SVGAGI. This CDR3 has 13 amino acids. Deletions cut 2 bases from V and 6 bases from J, with 10 bases between.

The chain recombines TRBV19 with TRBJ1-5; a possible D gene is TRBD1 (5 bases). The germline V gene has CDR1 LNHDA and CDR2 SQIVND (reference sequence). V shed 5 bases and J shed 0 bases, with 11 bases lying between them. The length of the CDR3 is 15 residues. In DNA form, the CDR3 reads TGTGCCAGTAGTTTGGAGGGGCGTAGCAATCAGCCCCAGCATTTT. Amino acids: CASSLEGRSNQPQHF.

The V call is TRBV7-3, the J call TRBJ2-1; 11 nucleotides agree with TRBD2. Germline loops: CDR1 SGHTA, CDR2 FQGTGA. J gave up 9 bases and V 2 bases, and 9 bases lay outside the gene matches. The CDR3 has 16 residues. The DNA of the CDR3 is TGTGCCAGCAGCTTATCCGGGACTAGCGGTATCGTTGAGCAGTTCTTC. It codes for CASSLSGTSGIVEQFF.

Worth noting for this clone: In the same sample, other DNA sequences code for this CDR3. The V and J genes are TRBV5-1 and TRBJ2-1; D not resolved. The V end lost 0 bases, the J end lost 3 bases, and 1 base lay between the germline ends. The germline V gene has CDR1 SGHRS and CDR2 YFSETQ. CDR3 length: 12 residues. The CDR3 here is CASSLDYNEQFF. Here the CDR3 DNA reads TGCGCCAGCAGCTTGGACTACAATGAGCAGTTCTTC.

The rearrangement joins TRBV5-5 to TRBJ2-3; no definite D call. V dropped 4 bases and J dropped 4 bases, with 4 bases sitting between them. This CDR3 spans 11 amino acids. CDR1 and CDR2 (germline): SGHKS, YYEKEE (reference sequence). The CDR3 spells CASSQADTQYF. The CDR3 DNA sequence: TGTGCCAGCAGCCAGGCAGATACGCAGTATTTT.

CDR3 protein: CASRLTGPGELFF. CDR3 nucleotides: TGTGCCAGCAGGTTGACAGGACCCGGGGAGCTGTTTTTT. V usage is TRBV14 and J usage is TRBJ2-2; a weak D match, TRBD1 (6 bases). Germline CDR1 SGHDN, CDR2 FVKESK. V was trimmed by 6 bases and J by 6 bases, leaving 11 bases between them. The CDR3 extends over 13 amino acids.

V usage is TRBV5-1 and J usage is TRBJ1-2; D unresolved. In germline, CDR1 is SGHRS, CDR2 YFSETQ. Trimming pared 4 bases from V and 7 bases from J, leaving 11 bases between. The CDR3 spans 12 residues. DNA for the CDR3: TGCGCCAGCAGCCTGGGCTCTGGTGGCTACACCTTC. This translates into CASSLGSGGYTF. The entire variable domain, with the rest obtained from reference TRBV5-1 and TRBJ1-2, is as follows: KAGVTQTPRYLIKTRGQQVTLSCSPISGHRSVSWYQQTPGQGLQFLFEYFSETQRNKGNFPGRFSGRQFSNSRSEMNVSTLELGDSALYLCASSLGSGGYTFGSGTRLTVV.

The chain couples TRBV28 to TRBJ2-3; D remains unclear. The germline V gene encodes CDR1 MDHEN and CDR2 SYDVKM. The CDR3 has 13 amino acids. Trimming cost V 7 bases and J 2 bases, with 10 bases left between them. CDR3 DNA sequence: TGTGCCAGCACTACCCAAATCACAGATACGCAGTATTTT. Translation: CASTTQITDTQYF.

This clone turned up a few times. The CDR3 region has the DNA TGTGCCTGGAGGGGCAGCAAAGAGACCCAGTACTTC. It specifies CAWRGSKETQYF. The chain combines TRBV30 with TRBJ2-5; no definite D call. The CDR3 extends over 12 amino acids. Germline lookup yields CDR1 GTSNPN and CDR2 SVGIG (reference sequence). V lost 3 bases, J lost 3 bases, and 8 bases lay in between.

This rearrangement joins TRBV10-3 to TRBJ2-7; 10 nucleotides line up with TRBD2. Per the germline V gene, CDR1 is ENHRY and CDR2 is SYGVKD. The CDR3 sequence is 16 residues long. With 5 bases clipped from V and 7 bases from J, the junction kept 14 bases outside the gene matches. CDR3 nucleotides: TGTGCCATCAGTTCCCGGACTAGCGGCCCCTTCAGGGAGCAGTACTTC. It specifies CAISSRTSGPFREQYF.

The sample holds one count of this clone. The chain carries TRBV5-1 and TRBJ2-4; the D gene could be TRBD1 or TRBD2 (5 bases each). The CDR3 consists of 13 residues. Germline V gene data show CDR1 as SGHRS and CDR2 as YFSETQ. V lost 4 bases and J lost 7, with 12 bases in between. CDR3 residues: CASSRGDGNIQYF. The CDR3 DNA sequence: TGCGCCAGCAGCAGAGGGGACGGGAACATTCAGTACTTC.

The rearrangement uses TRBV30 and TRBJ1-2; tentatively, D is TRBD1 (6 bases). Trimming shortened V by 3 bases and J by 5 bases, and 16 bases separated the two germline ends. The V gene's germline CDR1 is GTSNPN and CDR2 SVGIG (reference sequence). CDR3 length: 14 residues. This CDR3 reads CAWRDGRGPYGYTF. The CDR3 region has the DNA TGTGCCTGGAGGGATGGCAGGGGCCCTTATGGCTACACCTTC. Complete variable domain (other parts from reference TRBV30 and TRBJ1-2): SQTIHQWPATLVQPVGSPLSLECTVEGTSNPNLYWYRQAAGRGLQLLFYSVGIGQISSEVPQNLSASRPQDRQFILSSKKLLLSDSGFYLCAWRDGRGPYGYTFGSGTRLTVV.